This T cell receptor beta chain was recovered during a study of blood T cell repertoires in COVID-19. Generated by immunoSEQ multiplex PCR, the TCRdb table keeps only in-frame clones and is missing some. The sample has approximately 120,000 clones; nearly 90% are singletons. There are 12 residues in the CDR3. The genes are TRBV21-1 and TRBJ1-2. TRBV21-1 is a documented pseudogene. This sequence was found in a woman of 80 years or more with acute or convalescent COVID-19. The sample was peripheral blood. This CDR3 reads CAIWHGDYGYTF. Here the CDR3 DNA reads TGTGCCATCTGGCACGGGGACTATGGCTACACCTTC.